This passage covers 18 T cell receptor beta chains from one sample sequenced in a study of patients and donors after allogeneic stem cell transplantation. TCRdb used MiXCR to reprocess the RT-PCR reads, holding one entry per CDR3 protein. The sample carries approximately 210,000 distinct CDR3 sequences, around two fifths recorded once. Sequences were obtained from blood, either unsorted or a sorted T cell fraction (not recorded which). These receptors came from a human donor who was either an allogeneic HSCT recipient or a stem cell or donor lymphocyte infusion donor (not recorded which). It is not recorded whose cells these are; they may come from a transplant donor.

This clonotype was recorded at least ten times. The CDR3 region is CASSQDLGTGGYTF. The CDR3 nucleotides are TGCGCCAGCAGCCAAGATCTCGGGACCGGCGGCTACACCTTC. The chain couples TRBV4-3 to TRBJ1-2; possible D gene TRBD1, 5 bases. Germline CDR1 is LGHNA and CDR2 is YSLEER. The CDR3 sequence is 14 residues long. Trimming stripped 0 bases from V and 8 bases from J, with 13 bases between.

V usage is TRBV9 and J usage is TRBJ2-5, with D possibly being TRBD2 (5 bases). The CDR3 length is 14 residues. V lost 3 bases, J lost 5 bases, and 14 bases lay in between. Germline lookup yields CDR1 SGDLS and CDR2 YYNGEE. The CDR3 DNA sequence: TGTGCCAGCAGCGGACCTAACACGGGGGAGACCCAGTACTTC. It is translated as CASSGPNTGETQYF.

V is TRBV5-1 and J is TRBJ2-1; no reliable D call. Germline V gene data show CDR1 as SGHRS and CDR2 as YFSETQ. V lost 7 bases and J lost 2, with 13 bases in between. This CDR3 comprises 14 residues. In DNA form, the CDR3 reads TGCGCCAGCGGGCCCGACCAAACCTACAATGAGCAGTTCTTC. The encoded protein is CASGPDQTYNEQFF.

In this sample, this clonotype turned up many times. CDR3 sequence reads: CASSLGRANYGYTF. The DNA of the CDR3 is TGTGCCAGCAGTCTTGGACGGGCTAACTATGGCTACACCTTC. The V and J genes are TRBV28 and TRBJ1-2, with D unclear. V was clipped by 5 bases and J by 0 bases, with 10 bases between them. This CDR3 spans 14 amino acids. Germline V lookup: CDR1 MDHEN, CDR2 SYDVKM.

The CDR3 loop reads CASIGTSAYNEQFF. The CDR3 nucleotides read TGTGCCAGCATCGGGACTAGCGCCTACAATGAGCAGTTCTTC. This sequence joins TRBV7-3 and TRBJ2-1; TRBD2 matches at 10 bases. From germline, CDR1 is SGHTA and CDR2 FQGTGA. CDR3 length: 14 amino acids. With V trimmed by 7 bases and J by 2 bases, 2 bases remained unmatched.

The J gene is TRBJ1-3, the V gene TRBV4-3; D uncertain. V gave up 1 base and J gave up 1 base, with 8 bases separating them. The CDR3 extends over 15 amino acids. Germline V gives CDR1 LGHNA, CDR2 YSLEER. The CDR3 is CASSQGVGSGNTIYF. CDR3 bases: TGCGCCAGCAGCCAAGGGGTAGGGTCTGGAAACACCATATATTTT.

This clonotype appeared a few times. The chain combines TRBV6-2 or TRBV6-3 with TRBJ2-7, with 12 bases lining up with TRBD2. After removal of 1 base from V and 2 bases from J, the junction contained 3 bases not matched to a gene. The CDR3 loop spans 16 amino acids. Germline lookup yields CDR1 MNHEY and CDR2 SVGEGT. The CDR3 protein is CASSYFGLAGTYEQYF. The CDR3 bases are TGTGCCAGCAGTTACTTCGGACTAGCGGGAACCTACGAGCAGTACTTC.

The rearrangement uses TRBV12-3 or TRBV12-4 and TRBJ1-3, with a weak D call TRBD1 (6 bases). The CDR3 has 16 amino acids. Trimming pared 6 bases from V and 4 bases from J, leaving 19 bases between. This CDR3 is CASRPRGGQSGNTIYF. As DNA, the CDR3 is TGTGCCAGCAGGCCCCGTGGGGGGCAAAGCGGAAACACCATATATTTT.

CDR3 protein: CASSHSSEHPLNEQFF. The CDR3 DNA reads TGTGCCAGCAGCCATTCTTCCGAGCACCCACTCAATGAGCAGTTCTTC. This chain links TRBV6-5 with TRBJ2-1; D gene uncertain. The germline V gene has CDR1 MNHEY and CDR2 SVGAGI. V dropped 6 bases and J dropped 6 bases, with 21 bases sitting between them. The CDR3 consists of 16 residues.

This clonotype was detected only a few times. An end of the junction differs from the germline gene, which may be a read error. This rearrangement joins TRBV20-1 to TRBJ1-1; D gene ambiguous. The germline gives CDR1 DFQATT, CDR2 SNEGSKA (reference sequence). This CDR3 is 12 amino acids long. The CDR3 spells CRATKGLPEAFF. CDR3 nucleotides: TGCAGAGCTACAAAGGGCCTTCCTGAAGCTTTCTTT.

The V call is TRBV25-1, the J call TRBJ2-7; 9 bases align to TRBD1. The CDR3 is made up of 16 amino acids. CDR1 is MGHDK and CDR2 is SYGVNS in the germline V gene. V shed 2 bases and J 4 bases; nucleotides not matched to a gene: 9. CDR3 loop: CASSEPSGTGMYEQYF. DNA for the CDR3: TGTGCCAGCAGTGAACCATCCGGGACAGGGATGTACGAGCAGTACTTC.

This chain's CDR3 is CASSPTGNLYGYTF. The CDR3 nucleotides are TGTGCCAGCAGCCCGACAGGAAACCTCTATGGCTACACCTTC. The genes are TRBV6-2 or TRBV6-3 and TRBJ1-2, with D perhaps TRBD1 (6 bases). Trimming removed 6 bases from V and 4 bases from J, with 15 bases in between. The V gene's germline CDR1 is MNHEY and CDR2 SVGEGT. The CDR3 covers 14 residues.

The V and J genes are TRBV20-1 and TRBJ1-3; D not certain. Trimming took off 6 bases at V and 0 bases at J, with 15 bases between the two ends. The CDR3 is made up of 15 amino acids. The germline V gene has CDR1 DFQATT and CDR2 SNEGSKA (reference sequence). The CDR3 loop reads CSALRDGNSGNTIYF. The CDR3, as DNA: TGCAGTGCCCTTCGCGACGGAAACTCTGGAAACACCATATATTTT.

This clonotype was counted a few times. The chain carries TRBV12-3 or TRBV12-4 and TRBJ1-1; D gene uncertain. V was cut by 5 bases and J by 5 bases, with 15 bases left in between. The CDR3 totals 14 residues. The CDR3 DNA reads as TGTGCCAGCAGTCCCGGCTTAGGGCGTACTGAAGCTTTCTTT. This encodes CASSPGLGRTEAFF.

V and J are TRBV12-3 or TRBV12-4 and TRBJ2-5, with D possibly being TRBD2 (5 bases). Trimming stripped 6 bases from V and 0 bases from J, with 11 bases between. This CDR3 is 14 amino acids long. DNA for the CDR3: TGTGCCAGCAGCCACGGCGGGTACCAAGAGACCCAGTACTTC. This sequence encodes CASSHGGYQETQYF.

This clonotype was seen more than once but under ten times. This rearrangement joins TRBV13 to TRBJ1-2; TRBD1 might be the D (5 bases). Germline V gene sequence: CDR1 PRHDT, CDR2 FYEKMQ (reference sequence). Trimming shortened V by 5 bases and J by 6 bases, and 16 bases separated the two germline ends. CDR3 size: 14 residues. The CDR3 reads CASSPNDRRDGYTF. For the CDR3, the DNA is TGTGCCAGCAGCCCCAACGACAGAAGGGATGGCTACACCTTC.

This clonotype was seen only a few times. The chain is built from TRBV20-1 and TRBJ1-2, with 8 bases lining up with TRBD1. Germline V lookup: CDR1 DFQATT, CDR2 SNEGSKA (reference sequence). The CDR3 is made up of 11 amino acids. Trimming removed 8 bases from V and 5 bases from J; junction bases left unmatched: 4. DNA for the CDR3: TGCAGTCCGGACAGGGAATATGGCTACACCTTC. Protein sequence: CSPDREYGYTF.

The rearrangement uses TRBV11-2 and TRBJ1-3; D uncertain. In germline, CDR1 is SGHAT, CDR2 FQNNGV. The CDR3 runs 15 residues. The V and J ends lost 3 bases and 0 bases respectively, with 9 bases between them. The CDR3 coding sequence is TGTGCCAGCAGCTTGACACGAAACTCTGGAAACACCATATATTTT. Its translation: CASSLTRNSGNTIYF.